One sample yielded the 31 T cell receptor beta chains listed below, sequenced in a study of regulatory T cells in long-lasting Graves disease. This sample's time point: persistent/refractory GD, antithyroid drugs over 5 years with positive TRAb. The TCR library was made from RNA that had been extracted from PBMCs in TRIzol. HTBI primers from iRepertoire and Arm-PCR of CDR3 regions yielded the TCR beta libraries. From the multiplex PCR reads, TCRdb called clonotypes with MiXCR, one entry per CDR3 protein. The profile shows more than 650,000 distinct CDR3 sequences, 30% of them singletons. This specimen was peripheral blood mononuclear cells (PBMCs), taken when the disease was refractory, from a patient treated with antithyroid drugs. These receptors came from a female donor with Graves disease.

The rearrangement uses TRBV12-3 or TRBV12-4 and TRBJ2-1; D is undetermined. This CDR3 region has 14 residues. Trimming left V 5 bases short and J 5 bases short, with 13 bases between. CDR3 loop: CASSESRPNNEQFF. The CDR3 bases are TGTGCCAGCAGTGAAAGCAGACCCAACAATGAGCAGTTCTTC.

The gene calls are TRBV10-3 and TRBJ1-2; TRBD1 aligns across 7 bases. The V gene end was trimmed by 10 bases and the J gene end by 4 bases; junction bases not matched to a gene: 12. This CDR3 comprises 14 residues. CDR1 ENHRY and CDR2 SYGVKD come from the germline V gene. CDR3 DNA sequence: TGTGCCAGCCGGCGTAGGGGGCCAAGCTATGGCTACACCTTC. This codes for CASRRRGPSYGYTF.

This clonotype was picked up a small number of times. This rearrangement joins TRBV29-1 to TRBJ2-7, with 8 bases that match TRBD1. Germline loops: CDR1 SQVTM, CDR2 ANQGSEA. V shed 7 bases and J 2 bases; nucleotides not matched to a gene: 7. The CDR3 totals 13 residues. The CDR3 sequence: CSAKRQGPYEQYF. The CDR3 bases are TGCAGCGCAAAACGACAGGGGCCCTACGAGCAGTACTTC.

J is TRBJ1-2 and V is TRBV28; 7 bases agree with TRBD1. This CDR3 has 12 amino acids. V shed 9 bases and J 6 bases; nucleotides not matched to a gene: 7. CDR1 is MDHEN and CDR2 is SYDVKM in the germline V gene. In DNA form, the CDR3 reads TGTGCCAGTTACAGGGGAGGGAATGGCTACACCTTC. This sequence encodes CASYRGGNGYTF.

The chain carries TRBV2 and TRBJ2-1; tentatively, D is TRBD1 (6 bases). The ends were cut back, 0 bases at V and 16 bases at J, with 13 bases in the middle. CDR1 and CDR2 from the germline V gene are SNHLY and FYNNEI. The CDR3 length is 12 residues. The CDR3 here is CASSEARLQGFF. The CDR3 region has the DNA TGTGCCAGCAGTGAAGCGCGTTTACAGGGATTCTTC. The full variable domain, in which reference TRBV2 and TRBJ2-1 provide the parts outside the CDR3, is EPEVTQTPSHQVTQMGQEVILRCVPISNHLYFYWYRQILGQKVEFLVSFYNNEISEKSEIFDDQFSVERPDGSNFTLKIRSTKLEDSAMYFCASSEARLQGFFGPGTRLTVL.

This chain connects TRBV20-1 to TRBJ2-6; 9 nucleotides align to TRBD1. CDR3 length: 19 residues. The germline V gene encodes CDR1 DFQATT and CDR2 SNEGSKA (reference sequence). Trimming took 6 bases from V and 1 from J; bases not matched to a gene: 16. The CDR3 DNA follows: TGCAGTGCCGCACCATATCGGGACAGGGTTCTTTCTGGGGCCAACGTCCTGACTTTC. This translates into CSAAPYRDRVLSGANVLTF.

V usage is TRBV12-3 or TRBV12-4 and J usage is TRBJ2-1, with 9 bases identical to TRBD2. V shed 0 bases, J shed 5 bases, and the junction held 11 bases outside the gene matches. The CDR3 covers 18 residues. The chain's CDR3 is CASSLALRASGKDNEQFF. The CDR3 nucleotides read TGTGCCAGCAGTTTAGCGCTAAGGGCTAGCGGGAAGGACAATGAGCAGTTCTTC.

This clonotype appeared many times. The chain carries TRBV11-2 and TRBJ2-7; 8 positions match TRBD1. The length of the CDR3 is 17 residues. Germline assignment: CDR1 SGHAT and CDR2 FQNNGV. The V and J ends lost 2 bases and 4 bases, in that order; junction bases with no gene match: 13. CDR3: CASSLSPPRGLFYEQYF. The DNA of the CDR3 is TGTGCCAGCAGCTTAAGCCCTCCCAGGGGGCTCTTTTACGAGCAGTACTTC.

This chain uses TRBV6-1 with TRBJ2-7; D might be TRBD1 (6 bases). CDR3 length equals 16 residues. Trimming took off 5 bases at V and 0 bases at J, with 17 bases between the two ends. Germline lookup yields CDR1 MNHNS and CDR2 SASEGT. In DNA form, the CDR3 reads TGTGCCAGCAGTAACCCCCGACAGGCCAGCTCCTACGAGCAGTACTTC. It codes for CASSNPRQASSYEQYF.

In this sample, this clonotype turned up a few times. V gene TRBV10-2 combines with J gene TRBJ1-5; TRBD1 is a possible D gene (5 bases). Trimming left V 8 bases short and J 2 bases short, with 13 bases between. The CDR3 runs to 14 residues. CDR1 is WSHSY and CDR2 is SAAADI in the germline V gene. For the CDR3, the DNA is TGCGCCAGCTGCCCTGGGGGGGGCAATCAGCCCCAGCATTTT. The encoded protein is CASCPGGGNQPQHF.

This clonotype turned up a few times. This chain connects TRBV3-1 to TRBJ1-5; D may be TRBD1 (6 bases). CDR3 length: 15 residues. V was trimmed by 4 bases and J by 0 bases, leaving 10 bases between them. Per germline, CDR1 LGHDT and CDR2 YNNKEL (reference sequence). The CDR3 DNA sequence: TGTGCCAGCAGCCCTGGACAGTCTAGCAATCAGCCCCAGCATTTT. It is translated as CASSPGQSSNQPQHF.

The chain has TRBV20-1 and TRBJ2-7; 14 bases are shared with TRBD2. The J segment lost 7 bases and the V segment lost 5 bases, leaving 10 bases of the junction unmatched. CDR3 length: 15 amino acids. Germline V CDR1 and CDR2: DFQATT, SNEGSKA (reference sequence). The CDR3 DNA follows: TGCAGTGCTGGACTAGCGGGAGGCGCTTCGGGGGAGCAGTACTTC. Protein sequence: CSAGLAGGASGEQYF.

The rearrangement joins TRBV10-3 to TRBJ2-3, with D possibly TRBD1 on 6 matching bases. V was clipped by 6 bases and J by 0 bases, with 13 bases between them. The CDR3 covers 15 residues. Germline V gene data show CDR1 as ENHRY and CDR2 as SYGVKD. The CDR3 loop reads CAIRPRGTSTDTQYF. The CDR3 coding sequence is TGTGCCATCAGGCCCAGGGGAACTAGCACAGATACGCAGTATTTT.

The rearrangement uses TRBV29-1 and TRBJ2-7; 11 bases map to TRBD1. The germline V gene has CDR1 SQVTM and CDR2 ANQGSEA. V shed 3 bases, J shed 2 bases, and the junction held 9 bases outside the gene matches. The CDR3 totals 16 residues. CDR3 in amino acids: CSVEETGTGGAYEQYF. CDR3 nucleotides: TGCAGCGTTGAGGAGACGGGGACAGGGGGAGCCTACGAGCAGTACTTC.

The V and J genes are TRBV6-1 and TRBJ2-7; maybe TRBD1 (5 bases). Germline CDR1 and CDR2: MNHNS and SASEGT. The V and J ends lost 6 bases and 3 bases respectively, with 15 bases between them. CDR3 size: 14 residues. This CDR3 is CASSHTGRIYEQYF. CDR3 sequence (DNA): TGTGCCAGCAGCCACACAGGACGGATCTACGAGCAGTACTTC.

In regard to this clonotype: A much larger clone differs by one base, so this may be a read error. CDR3 loop: CAGSLSGGIGREQYF. The CDR3 nucleotides read TGTGCCGGCAGTTTATCGGGGGGAATCGGGCGCGAGCAGTACTTC. The chain recombines TRBV28 with TRBJ2-7, with 7 nucleotides matching TRBD2. Looked up from germline, CDR1 is MDHEN and CDR2 is SYDVKM. CDR3 size: 15 residues.

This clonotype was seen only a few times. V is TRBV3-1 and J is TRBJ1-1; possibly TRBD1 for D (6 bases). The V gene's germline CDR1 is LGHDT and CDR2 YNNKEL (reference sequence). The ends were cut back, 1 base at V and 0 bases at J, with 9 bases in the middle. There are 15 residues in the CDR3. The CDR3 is CASSQAGTMNTEAFF. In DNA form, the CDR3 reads TGTGCCAGCAGCCAAGCCGGGACAATGAACACTGAAGCTTTCTTT.

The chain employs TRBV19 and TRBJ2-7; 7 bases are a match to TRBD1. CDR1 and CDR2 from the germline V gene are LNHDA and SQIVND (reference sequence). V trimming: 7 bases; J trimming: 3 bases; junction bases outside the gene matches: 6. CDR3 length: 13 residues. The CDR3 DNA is TGTGCCAGTACCAGGACAGGAGACTACGAGCAGTACTTC. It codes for CASTRTGDYEQYF.

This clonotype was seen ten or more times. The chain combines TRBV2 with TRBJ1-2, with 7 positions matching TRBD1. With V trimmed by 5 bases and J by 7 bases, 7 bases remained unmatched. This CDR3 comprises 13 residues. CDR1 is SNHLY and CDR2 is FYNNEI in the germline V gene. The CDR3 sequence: CASSFMTGTGYTF. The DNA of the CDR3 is TGTGCCAGCAGTTTCATGACAGGGACTGGCTACACCTTC.

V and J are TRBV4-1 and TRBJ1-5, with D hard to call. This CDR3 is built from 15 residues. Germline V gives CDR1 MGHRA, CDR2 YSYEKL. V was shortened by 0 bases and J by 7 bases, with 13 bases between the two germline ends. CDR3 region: CASSQDVVDGQPQHF. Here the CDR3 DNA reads TGCGCCAGCAGCCAAGATGTTGTGGATGGGCAGCCCCAGCATTTT.

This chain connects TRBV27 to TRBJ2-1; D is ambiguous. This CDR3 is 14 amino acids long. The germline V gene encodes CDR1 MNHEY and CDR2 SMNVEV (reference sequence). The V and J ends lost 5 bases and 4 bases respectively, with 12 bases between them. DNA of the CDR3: TGTGCCAGCAGTCCCTACTATCTGTACAATGAGCAGTTCTTC. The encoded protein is CASSPYYLYNEQFF.

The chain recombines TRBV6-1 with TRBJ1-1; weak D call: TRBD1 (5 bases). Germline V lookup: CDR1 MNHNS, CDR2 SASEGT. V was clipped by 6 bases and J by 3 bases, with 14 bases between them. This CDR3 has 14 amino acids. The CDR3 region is CASRDPPRDTEAFF. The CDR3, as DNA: TGTGCCAGCAGAGACCCTCCCAGGGACACTGAAGCTTTCTTT.

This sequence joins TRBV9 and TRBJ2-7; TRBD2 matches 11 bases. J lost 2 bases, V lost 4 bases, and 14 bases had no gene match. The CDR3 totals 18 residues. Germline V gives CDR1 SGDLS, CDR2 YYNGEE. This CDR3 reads CASSSSTDGLAGPYEQYF. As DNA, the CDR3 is TGTGCCAGCAGCTCCAGCACAGACGGACTAGCGGGCCCCTACGAGCAGTACTTC.

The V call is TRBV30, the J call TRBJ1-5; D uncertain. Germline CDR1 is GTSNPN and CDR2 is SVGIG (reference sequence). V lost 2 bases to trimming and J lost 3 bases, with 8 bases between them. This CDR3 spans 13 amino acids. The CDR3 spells CAWSILNNQPQHF. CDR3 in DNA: TGTGCCTGGAGTATTCTGAACAATCAGCCCCAGCATTTT.

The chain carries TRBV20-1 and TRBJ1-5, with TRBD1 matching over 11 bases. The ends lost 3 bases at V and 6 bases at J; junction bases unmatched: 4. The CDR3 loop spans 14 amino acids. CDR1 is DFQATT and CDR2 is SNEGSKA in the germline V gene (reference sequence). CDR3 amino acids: CSASPGTGGQPQHF. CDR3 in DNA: TGCAGTGCTAGCCCCGGGACAGGGGGTCAGCCCCAGCATTTT.

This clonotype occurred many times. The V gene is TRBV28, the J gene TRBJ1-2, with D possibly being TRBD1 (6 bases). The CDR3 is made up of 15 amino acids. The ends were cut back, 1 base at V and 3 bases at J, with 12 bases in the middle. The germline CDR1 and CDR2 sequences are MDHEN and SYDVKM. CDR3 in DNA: TGTGCCAGCAGTTTATTGTCAGCAGGGGACTATGGCTACACCTTC. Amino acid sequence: CASSLLSAGDYGYTF.

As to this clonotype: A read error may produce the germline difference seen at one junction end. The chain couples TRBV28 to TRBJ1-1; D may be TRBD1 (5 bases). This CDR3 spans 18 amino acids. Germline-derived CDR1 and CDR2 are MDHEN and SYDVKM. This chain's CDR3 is CASSQTINRDRANTEAFF. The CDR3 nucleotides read TGCGCCAGCAGCCAAACTATAAACCGGGACCGAGCGAACACTGAAGCTTTCTTT. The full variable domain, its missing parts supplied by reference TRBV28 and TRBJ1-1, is DVKVTQSSRYLVKRTGEKVFLECVQDMDHENMFWYRQDPGLGLRLIYFSYDVKMKEKGDIPEGYSVSREKKERFSLILESASTNQTSMYLCASSQTINRDRANTEAFFGQGTRLTVV.

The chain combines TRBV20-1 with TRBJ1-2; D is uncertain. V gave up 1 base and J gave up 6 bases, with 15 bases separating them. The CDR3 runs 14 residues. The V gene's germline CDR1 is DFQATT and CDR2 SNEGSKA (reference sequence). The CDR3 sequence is CSARGQVLSNGYTF. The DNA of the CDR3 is TGCAGTGCTAGAGGCCAGGTACTATCCAATGGCTACACCTTC.

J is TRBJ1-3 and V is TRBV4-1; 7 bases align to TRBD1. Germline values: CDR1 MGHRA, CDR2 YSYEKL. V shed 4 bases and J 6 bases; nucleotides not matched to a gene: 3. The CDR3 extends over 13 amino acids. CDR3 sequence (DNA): TGCGCCAGCAGCCTGGGACAGACAAACACCATATATTTT. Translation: CASSLGQTNTIYF.

The DNA for the CDR3 is TGTGCCAGCAGTTTACTAGCGGGAGGGCCGTCCACCACAGATACGCAGTATTTT. As protein: CASSLLAGGPSTTDTQYF. The chain employs TRBV12-3 or TRBV12-4 and TRBJ2-3, with 12 bases identical to TRBD2. The CDR3 is 18 amino acids. V lost 2 bases, J lost 2 bases, and 8 bases stayed unmatched.

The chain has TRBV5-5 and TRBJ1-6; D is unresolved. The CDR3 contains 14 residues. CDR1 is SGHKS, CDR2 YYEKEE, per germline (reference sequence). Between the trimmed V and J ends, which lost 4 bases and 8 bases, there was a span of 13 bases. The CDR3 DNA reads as TGTGCCAGCAGCGCGCCCCATGACGATTCACCCCTCCACTTT. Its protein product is CASSAPHDDSPLHF.